This T cell receptor (beta chain) was sequenced in a study of blood T cell repertoires in COVID-19. Sequencing was performed with immunoSEQ multiplex PCR; in TCRdb, only in-frame clones are kept and a portion is missing. The table shows 110,000 to 150,000 clones, with around 87% occurring only once. Trimming cost V 6 bases and J 2 bases, with 14 bases left between them. CDR3 size: 14 residues. From germline, CDR1 is LNHDA and CDR2 SQIVND (reference sequence). J is TRBJ2-7 and V is TRBV19; D is perhaps TRBD1 (5 bases). This TCR was recovered from a man aged 60-69 years who had recovered from COVID-19. The specimen sequenced was PBMCs or T cells enriched from blood (not recorded which). The CDR3, as DNA: TGTGCCAGTAGATCTAGGCAGGGAACCTACGAGCAGTACTTC. This codes for CASRSRQGTYEQYF.